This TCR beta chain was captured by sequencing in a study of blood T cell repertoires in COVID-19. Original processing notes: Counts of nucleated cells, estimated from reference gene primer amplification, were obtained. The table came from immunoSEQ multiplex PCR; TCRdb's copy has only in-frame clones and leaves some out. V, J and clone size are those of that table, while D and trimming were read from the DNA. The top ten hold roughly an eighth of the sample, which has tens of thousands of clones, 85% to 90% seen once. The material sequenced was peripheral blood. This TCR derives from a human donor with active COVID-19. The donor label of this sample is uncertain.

In DNA form, the CDR3 reads TGCGCCAGCAGCTTGGGCCAGGGTGGCACCGGGGAGCTGTTTTTT. Translated: CASSLGQGGTGELFF. This chain uses TRBV5-1 with TRBJ2-2, with a tentative D call TRBD1 (5 bases). V lost 0 bases, J lost 4 bases, and 10 bases lay in between. Germline CDR1 SGHRS, CDR2 YFSETQ. This CDR3 has 15 amino acids.